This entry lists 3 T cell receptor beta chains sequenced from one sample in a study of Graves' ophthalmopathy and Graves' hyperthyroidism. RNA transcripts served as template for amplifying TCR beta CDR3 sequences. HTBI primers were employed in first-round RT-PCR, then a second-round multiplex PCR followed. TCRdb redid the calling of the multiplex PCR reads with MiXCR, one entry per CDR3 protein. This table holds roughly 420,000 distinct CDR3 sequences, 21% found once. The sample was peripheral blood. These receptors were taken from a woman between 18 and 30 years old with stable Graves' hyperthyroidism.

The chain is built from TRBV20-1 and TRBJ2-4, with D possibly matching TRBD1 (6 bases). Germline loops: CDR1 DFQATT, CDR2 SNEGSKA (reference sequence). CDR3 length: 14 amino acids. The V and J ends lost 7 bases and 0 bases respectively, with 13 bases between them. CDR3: CSVPDSLAKNIQYF. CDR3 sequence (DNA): TGCAGTGTCCCGGACAGCTTAGCCAAAAACATTCAGTACTTC.

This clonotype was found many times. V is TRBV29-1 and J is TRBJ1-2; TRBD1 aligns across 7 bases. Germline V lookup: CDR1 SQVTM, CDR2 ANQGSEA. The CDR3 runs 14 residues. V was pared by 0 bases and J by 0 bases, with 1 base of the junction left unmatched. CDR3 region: CSVEDTGANYGYTF. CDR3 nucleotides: TGCAGCGTTGAAGACACAGGGGCTAACTATGGCTACACCTTC.

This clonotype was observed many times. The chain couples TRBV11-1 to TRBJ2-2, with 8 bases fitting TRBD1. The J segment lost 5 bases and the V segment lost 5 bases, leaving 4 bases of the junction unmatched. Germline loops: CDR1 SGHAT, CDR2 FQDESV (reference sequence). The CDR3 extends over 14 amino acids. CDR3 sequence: CASSRGQGTGELFF. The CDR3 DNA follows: TGTGCCAGCAGCCGCGGACAGGGAACCGGGGAGCTGTTTTTT.